This T cell receptor beta chain was identified during a study of blood T cell repertoires in COVID-19. The V end lost 3 bases, the J end lost 4 bases, and 10 bases lay between the germline ends. The CDR3 has 14 amino acids. Germline V gives CDR1 KGHSH, CDR2 LQKENI. In the source study's methods: Counts of nucleated cells, estimated from reference gene primer amplification, were obtained. TCRdb's table, derived via immunoSEQ multiplex PCR, lists solely in-frame clones and lacks some. For V, J and clone size, that table is used; D and trimming come from the DNA. The sample consists of roughly 220,000 clones, under 90% of them appearing once.

This clonotype originated in a man aged 25 to 45 with active or convalescent COVID-19. Source material: peripheral blood. The J gene is TRBJ1-5, the V gene TRBV18; no clear D. This CDR3 reads CASSPEFGNQPQHF. The CDR3 DNA is TGTGCCAGCTCACCGGAGTTTGGGAATCAGCCCCAGCATTTT.